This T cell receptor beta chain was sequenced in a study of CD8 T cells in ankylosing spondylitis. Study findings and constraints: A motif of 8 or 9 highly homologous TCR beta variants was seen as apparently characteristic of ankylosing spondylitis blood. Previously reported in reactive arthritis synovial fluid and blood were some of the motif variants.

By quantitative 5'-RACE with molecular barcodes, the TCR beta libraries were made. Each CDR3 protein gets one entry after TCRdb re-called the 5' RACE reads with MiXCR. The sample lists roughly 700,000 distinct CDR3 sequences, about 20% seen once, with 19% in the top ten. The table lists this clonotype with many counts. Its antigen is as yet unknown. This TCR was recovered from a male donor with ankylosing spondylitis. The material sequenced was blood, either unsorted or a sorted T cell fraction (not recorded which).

This CDR3 is CASSFLGGKETQYF. CDR3 coding DNA: TGTGCCAGCAGCTTTCTTGGCGGGAAAGAGACCCAGTACTTC. The chain joins TRBV11-2 to TRBJ2-5; weak D call: TRBD2 (6 bases). The CDR3 is 14 residues long. CDR1 is SGHAT, CDR2 FQNNGV, per germline. Trimming shortened V by 3 bases and J by 3 bases, and 11 bases separated the two germline ends.